A selection of T cell receptor beta chains follows, all from one sample in a study of blood T cell repertoires in COVID-19. The protocol was immunoSEQ multiplex PCR, while the TCRdb copy is restricted to in-frame clones and leaves out a portion. Seen here are more than 45,000 clones, 75% to 90% observed once, and the top ten hold around 17%. Sequencing was carried out using peripheral blood. The receptors come from a human donor in a cohort sampled during active COVID-19. The CDR3 runs from the conserved cysteine through the conserved F or W. D genes are given only for firm matches. A clone size is listed for some rows: how often the clone was seen (once, few, many), or a class if it is expanded.

v_call: TRBV5-5; clone_size: .; j_call: TRBJ1-2; d_call: .; cdr3_nt: TGTGCCAGCAGCCCTTTCGGGAATCGGGGCTACACCTTC; cdr3_aa: CASSPFGNRGYTF
v_call: TRBV5-4; clone_size: .; j_call: TRBJ2-5; d_call: .; cdr3_nt: TGTGCCAGCAGCTTGCGGAGTGGAGGGGAGACCCAGTACTTC; cdr3_aa: CASSLRSGGETQYF
v_call: TRBV9; clone_size: .; j_call: TRBJ2-7; d_call: .; cdr3_nt: TGTGCCAGCAGCGGGACACCGAGCTCCTACGAGCAGTACTTC; cdr3_aa: CASSGTPSSYEQYF
v_call: TRBV19; clone_size: .; j_call: TRBJ1-4; d_call: TRBD1; cdr3_nt: TGTGCCAGTAGTCTCAGACAGGGCTCCAGCAAGGGGGAAAAACTGTTTTTT; cdr3_aa: CASSLRQGSSKGEKLFF
v_call: TRBV5-1; clone_size: .; j_call: TRBJ1-3; d_call: .; cdr3_nt: TGCGCCAGCAGCCCCACCGGAGGGTTCGGAAACACCATATATTTT; cdr3_aa: CASSPTGGFGNTIYF
v_call: TRBV9; clone_size: .; j_call: TRBJ2-1; d_call: TRBD2; cdr3_nt: TGTGCCAGCAGCCGGTTGCTAGCGGGGGGCCTGGGTGAGCAGTTCTTC; cdr3_aa: CASSRLLAGGLGEQFF
v_call: TRBV11-1; clone_size: once; j_call: TRBJ1-1; d_call: .; cdr3_nt: TGTGCCAGCAGCCTTAAGCAGGGGCCTTACACTGAAGCTTTCTTT; cdr3_aa: CASSLKQGPYTEAFF
v_call: TRBV2; clone_size: once; j_call: TRBJ1-1; d_call: .; cdr3_nt: TGTGCCAGCAGTGACCAGGGAAACACTGAAGCTTTCTTT; cdr3_aa: CASSDQGNTEAFF
v_call: TRBV6-5; clone_size: .; j_call: TRBJ1-6; d_call: .; cdr3_nt: TGTGCCAGCAGTTACGACACTTCAGCTAATTCACCCCTCCACTTT; cdr3_aa: CASSYDTSANSPLHF
v_call: TRBV10-3; clone_size: .; j_call: TRBJ1-5; d_call: .; cdr3_nt: TGTGCCACGACCGGGGGGGATCAGCCCCAGCATTTT; cdr3_aa: CATTGGDQPQHF
v_call: TRBV6-5; clone_size: .; j_call: TRBJ1-5; d_call: .; cdr3_nt: TGTGCCAGCAAATCGTACGGTTATCAGCCCCAGCATTTT; cdr3_aa: CASKSYGYQPQHF
v_call: TRBV5-1; clone_size: .; j_call: TRBJ1-2; d_call: TRBD1; cdr3_nt: TGCGCCAGCAGCCTGACAGGGGACGACTATGGCTACACCTTC; cdr3_aa: CASSLTGDDYGYTF
v_call: TRBV18; clone_size: .; j_call: TRBJ1-2; d_call: .; cdr3_nt: TGTGCCAGCTCACAGGGCGGCCAGGGCCTTCTTGGCTACACCTTC; cdr3_aa: CASSQGGQGLLGYTF
v_call: TRBV6-5; clone_size: .; j_call: TRBJ2-2; d_call: .; cdr3_nt: TGTGCCAGCAGTTACTCACCCGGGGTGGGCACCGGGGAGCTGTTTTTT; cdr3_aa: CASSYSPGVGTGELFF
v_call: TRBV5-5; clone_size: .; j_call: TRBJ2-7; d_call: .; cdr3_nt: TGTGCCAGCAGCCCCGGACAGCTCTACGAGCAGTACTTC; cdr3_aa: CASSPGQLYEQYF
v_call: TRBV5-4; clone_size: .; j_call: TRBJ2-7; d_call: .; cdr3_nt: TGTGCCAGCAGCTTGGACCCTAGCGCCATCTCCTACGAGCAGTACTTC; cdr3_aa: CASSLDPSAISYEQYF
v_call: TRBV5-1; clone_size: .; j_call: TRBJ2-3; d_call: .; cdr3_nt: TGCGCCAGCAGAACGAGTAGCACAGATACGCAGTATTTT; cdr3_aa: CASRTSSTDTQYF
v_call: TRBV4-2; clone_size: .; j_call: TRBJ2-2; d_call: .; cdr3_nt: TGTGCCAGCAGCCGCCAGAGGGAGTTGACCGGGGAGCTGTTTTTT; cdr3_aa: CASSRQRELTGELFF
v_call: TRBV5-1; clone_size: .; j_call: TRBJ2-2; d_call: .; cdr3_nt: TGCGCCAGCAGACAACCCCCCGGGAGGGGGCGGACCGGGGAGCTGTTTTTT; cdr3_aa: CASRQPPGRGRTGELFF
v_call: TRBV9; clone_size: .; j_call: TRBJ2-7; d_call: .; cdr3_nt: TGTGCCAGCAGCGGAGGGGGAGTCCACGAGCAGTACTTC; cdr3_aa: CASSGGGVHEQYF
v_call: TRBV11-2; clone_size: .; j_call: TRBJ2-1; d_call: TRBD2; cdr3_nt: TGTGCCAGCGCTTCCCTCCTAGGACTAGCCTCCTACAATGAGCAGTTCTTC; cdr3_aa: CASASLLGLASYNEQFF
v_call: TRBV2; clone_size: few; j_call: TRBJ2-7; d_call: .; cdr3_nt: TGTGCCAGCAGTCCTAGCTTTCTTTACGAGCAGTACTTC; cdr3_aa: CASSPSFLYEQYF
v_call: TRBV4-2; clone_size: .; j_call: TRBJ1-5; d_call: .; cdr3_nt: TGTGCCAGCAGCCAATGGGCAGGGAATCAGCCCCAGCATTTT; cdr3_aa: CASSQWAGNQPQHF
v_call: TRBV30; clone_size: .; j_call: TRBJ2-1; d_call: .; cdr3_nt: TGTGCCTGGAGTGGAGCGCCCAATGAGCAGTTCTTC; cdr3_aa: CAWSGAPNEQFF
v_call: TRBV9; clone_size: .; j_call: TRBJ1-3; d_call: .; cdr3_nt: TGTGCCAGCAGCGTAGCTCCTGGAAACACCATATATTTT; cdr3_aa: CASSVAPGNTIYF
v_call: TRBV29-1; clone_size: .; j_call: TRBJ1-5; d_call: .; cdr3_nt: TGCAGCGTTGAATTGGGCCGTAATCAGCCCCAGCATTTT; cdr3_aa: CSVELGRNQPQHF
v_call: TRBV28; clone_size: few; j_call: TRBJ2-4; d_call: .; cdr3_nt: TGTGCCAGCAGTTTCAACGGGAAAAACATTCAGTACTTC; cdr3_aa: CASSFNGKNIQYF
v_call: TRBV11-2; clone_size: .; j_call: TRBJ1-2; d_call: TRBD1; cdr3_nt: TGTGCCAGCAGCTTATTCTCCCGAGGGGGCAGCTATGGCTACACCTTC; cdr3_aa: CASSLFSRGGSYGYTF
v_call: TRBV6-5; clone_size: .; j_call: TRBJ2-2; d_call: .; cdr3_nt: TGTGCCAGCAGTTACGAGGCAGGGGCGGGCGGGGAGCTGTTTTTT; cdr3_aa: CASSYEAGAGGELFF
v_call: TRBV2; clone_size: .; j_call: TRBJ1-6; d_call: .; cdr3_nt: TGTGCCAGCAGGGACACGAATTCACCCCTCCACTTT; cdr3_aa: CASRDTNSPLHF
v_call: TRBV2; clone_size: .; j_call: TRBJ2-7; d_call: .; cdr3_nt: TGTGCCAGCAGTGAATTGGAGATTCGGAGCTCCTACGAGCAGTACTTC; cdr3_aa: CASSELEIRSSYEQYF
v_call: TRBV5-5; clone_size: .; j_call: TRBJ2-3; d_call: .; cdr3_nt: TGTGCCAGCAGCTGGATGACTACCACAGATACGCAGTATTTT; cdr3_aa: CASSWMTTTDTQYF
v_call: TRBV24-1; clone_size: .; j_call: TRBJ2-2; d_call: TRBD1; cdr3_nt: TGTGCCACCAGTGACCGGACAGGGTTCGGGGAGCTGTTTTTT; cdr3_aa: CATSDRTGFGELFF
v_call: TRBV5-4; clone_size: .; j_call: TRBJ1-1; d_call: TRBD1; cdr3_nt: TGTGCCAGCAGCGCTAGACAGGGCAACACTGAAGCTTTCTTT; cdr3_aa: CASSARQGNTEAFF
v_call: TRBV14; clone_size: .; j_call: TRBJ2-1; d_call: .; cdr3_nt: TGTGCCAGCAGCCAAGATTTAACTGTGAATGAGCAGTTCTTC; cdr3_aa: CASSQDLTVNEQFF
v_call: TRBV3-1/TRBV3-2; clone_size: .; j_call: TRBJ1-3; d_call: .; cdr3_nt: TGTGCCAGCAGCCTCGTTGGAAACACCATATATTTT; cdr3_aa: CASSLVGNTIYF
v_call: TRBV7-8; clone_size: .; j_call: TRBJ2-5; d_call: .; cdr3_nt: TGTGCCAGCAAACGGGGAGCGGTACAAGAGACCCAGTACTTC; cdr3_aa: CASKRGAVQETQYF
v_call: TRBV19; clone_size: .; j_call: TRBJ1-1; d_call: .; cdr3_nt: TGTGCCAGTAGTACCCAGGTGGGAGGGGTACCGTTGGACACTGAAGCTTTCTTT; cdr3_aa: CASSTQVGGVPLDTEAFF
v_call: TRBV7-9; clone_size: .; j_call: TRBJ1-1; d_call: .; cdr3_nt: TGTGCCAGCACCCTCACGACACCCATGAACACTGAAGCTTTCTTT; cdr3_aa: CASTLTTPMNTEAFF
v_call: TRBV10-3; clone_size: .; j_call: TRBJ2-2; d_call: .; cdr3_nt: TGTGCCATCAGAACGGACTCATACACCGGGGAGCTGTTTTTT; cdr3_aa: CAIRTDSYTGELFF
v_call: TRBV3-1/TRBV3-2; clone_size: .; j_call: TRBJ1-2; d_call: TRBD1; cdr3_nt: TGTGCCAGCAGCCAAGATCCGGGACAGCCAAACTATGGCTACACCTTC; cdr3_aa: CASSQDPGQPNYGYTF
v_call: TRBV2; clone_size: .; j_call: TRBJ2-7; d_call: .; cdr3_nt: TGTGCCAGCAGTGTAGCGGTTAGCTCCTACGAGCAGTACTTC; cdr3_aa: CASSVAVSSYEQYF
v_call: TRBV7-7; clone_size: .; j_call: TRBJ2-3; d_call: TRBD1; cdr3_nt: TGTGCCAGCAGCTCGGGACAGGGGAGGGATACGCAGTATTTT; cdr3_aa: CASSSGQGRDTQYF
v_call: TRBV5-1; clone_size: .; j_call: TRBJ2-2; d_call: TRBD2; cdr3_nt: TGCGCCAGCAGCTTTCTAGCGGGGGGAAACACCGGGGAGCTGTTTTTT; cdr3_aa: CASSFLAGGNTGELFF
v_call: TRBV18; clone_size: .; j_call: TRBJ1-1; d_call: .; cdr3_nt: TGTGCCAGCTCACCAGGACTCCGCATGAACACTGAAGCTTTCTTT; cdr3_aa: CASSPGLRMNTEAFF
v_call: TRBV21-1; clone_size: .; j_call: TRBJ1-2; d_call: .; cdr3_nt: TGTGCCAGCAGCAAAGCACGGACAGGGTATTGGTTCTATGGCTACACCTTC; cdr3_aa: CASSKARTGYWFYGYTF
v_call: TRBV2; clone_size: .; j_call: TRBJ2-3; d_call: TRBD1; cdr3_nt: TGTGCCAGCAGGGGGACAGGGGCGGGCACAGATACGCAGTATTTT; cdr3_aa: CASRGTGAGTDTQYF
v_call: TRBV30; clone_size: .; j_call: TRBJ1-4; d_call: TRBD1; cdr3_nt: TGTGCCTGGGGAAACAGGGGAACTAATGAAAAACTGTTTTTT; cdr3_aa: CAWGNRGTNEKLFF
v_call: TRBV9; clone_size: .; j_call: TRBJ2-1; d_call: TRBD2; cdr3_nt: TGTGCCAGCAGCCTCCGACTAGCGGACTACAATGAGCAGTTCTTC; cdr3_aa: CASSLRLADYNEQFF
v_call: TRBV4-1; clone_size: .; j_call: TRBJ1-1; d_call: .; cdr3_nt: TGCGCCAGCAGTCAACGGCCAGGGCCCACTGAAGCTTTCTTT; cdr3_aa: CASSQRPGPTEAFF
v_call: TRBV10-2; clone_size: .; j_call: TRBJ1-2; d_call: .; cdr3_nt: TGCGCCAGCAGTGAGTCGGCAGTGAACTATGGCTACACCTTC; cdr3_aa: CASSESAVNYGYTF
v_call: TRBV30; clone_size: .; j_call: TRBJ2-3; d_call: .; cdr3_nt: TGTGCCTGGAGTACTAGCACAGATACGCAGTATTTT; cdr3_aa: CAWSTSTDTQYF
v_call: TRBV2; clone_size: .; j_call: TRBJ2-5; d_call: TRBD2; cdr3_nt: TGTGCCAGCAGTCCGACTAGCGGTAGAGGCGGAGAGACCCAGTACTTC; cdr3_aa: CASSPTSGRGGETQYF
v_call: TRBV18; clone_size: .; j_call: TRBJ2-1; d_call: TRBD2; cdr3_nt: TGTGCCAGCTCACCGATTAGCGGGAGCCCTAATGAGCAGTTCTTC; cdr3_aa: CASSPISGSPNEQFF
v_call: TRBV6-6; clone_size: .; j_call: TRBJ1-2; d_call: .; cdr3_nt: TGTGCCAGCAGTTCTCTCGAGGCTAGGGGGAATGGCTACACCTTC; cdr3_aa: CASSSLEARGNGYTF